The 5 T cell receptor beta chains below were found in one sample sequenced in a study of lymphopenia after photon versus proton radiotherapy (dated by TCRdb to between 2018 and 2021). Library generation was performed with the immunoSEQ multiplex PCR assay. Sourced from immuneACCESS, this table was stored by TCRdb with only in-frame sequences that have V and J called. A share of the clones is absent; for the studies checked, an unresolved V gene accounts for under half, and the remainder has no known explanation. The sample records under 80,000 clones, around 88% of which are singletons. Approximately 2% of the sample rests with the top ten. This specimen was peripheral blood, taken from a patient treated with photon-based radiotherapy. Receptors originate from a man in his forties with gastric cancer.

V is TRBV6-1 and J is TRBJ1-2; D gene unclear. Germline loops: CDR1 MNHNS, CDR2 SASEGT. V gave up 4 bases and J gave up 4 bases, with 10 bases separating them. The CDR3 has 13 residues. Here the CDR3 DNA reads TGTGCCAGCAGTGTAAGGGTCCCCTATGGCTACACCTTC. Its protein product is CASSVRVPYGYTF.

V and J are TRBV19 and TRBJ1-5, with D maybe TRBD1 (6 bases). CDR1 is LNHDA, CDR2 SQIVND, per germline (reference sequence). Trimming left V 4 bases short and J 9 bases short, with 16 bases between. This CDR3 comprises 14 residues. CDR3 residues: CASSTSGQKTPQHF. The CDR3 nucleotides read TGTGCCAGTAGTACATCGGGACAAAAGACGCCCCAGCATTTT.

This chain links TRBV4-1 with TRBJ1-2; a possible D gene is TRBD1 (5 bases). The CDR3 contains 16 residues. V gave up 0 bases and J gave up 5 bases, with 16 bases separating them. From germline, CDR1 is MGHRA and CDR2 YSYEKL. The CDR3 here is CASSQDWGREGYGYTF. The CDR3 DNA sequence: TGCGCCAGCAGCCAAGATTGGGGCAGGGAGGGGTATGGCTACACCTTC.

Points on this clone: The identical CDR3 is also encoded by other nucleotide sequences in the sample. The DNA for the CDR3 is TGTGCCAGCAGTTTAACTAGACAGGGAAGGGAGCAGTACTTC. It specifies CASSLTRQGREQYF. This chain joins TRBV27 and TRBJ2-7, with 7 bases lining up with TRBD1. The V segment lost 2 bases and the J segment 7 bases; nucleotides outside the gene matches: 8. This CDR3 is 14 amino acids long. Per the germline V gene, CDR1 is MNHEY and CDR2 is SMNVEV (reference sequence).

This chain uses TRBV7-9 with TRBJ2-7; 7 positions match TRBD1. Losses at the gene ends were 5 bases for V and 3 bases for J; bases not matched to a gene: 4. The CDR3 contains 13 residues. Germline V gene sequence: CDR1 SEHNR, CDR2 FQNEAQ (reference sequence). CDR3 region: CASSVTGVYEQYF. The CDR3 region has the DNA TGTGCCAGCAGCGTAACAGGGGTCTACGAGCAGTACTTC.